This TCR beta chain appears in the sequencing data of a study of early T cells in non-severe SARS-CoV-2 infection. Study at large: Bulk RNA isolated from unsorted whole blood underwent sequencing; chains were not paired.

This CDR3 is built from 14 residues. Between the trimmed V and J ends, which lost 0 bases and 7 bases, there was a span of 12 bases. CDR1 is SGHVS, CDR2 FNYEAQ, per germline. Attachment of unique molecular identifiers was made to individual cDNA molecules. MiXCR, applied by TCRdb to the 5' RACE reads, yields one record per CDR3 protein. This table holds roughly 51,000 distinct CDR3 sequences, roughly 6.8% found once. This clonotype was counted a few times. Its antigen is undetermined. The study's findings and limits: VDJdb matching skewed toward anti-spike CD8 responses, missing private and CD4 specificities.

Sequencing was carried out using whole blood. The receptor comes from an adult who was a healthcare worker with PCR-confirmed SARS-CoV-2 infection or an uninfected control (not recorded which). This chain links TRBV7-6 with TRBJ1-2, with a weak D call TRBD1 (6 bases). The CDR3 sequence is CASSLARGAGGYTF. CDR3 in DNA: TGTGCCAGCAGCTTAGCCCGGGGGGCGGGTGGCTACACCTTC.